The rows below give T cell receptor beta chains drawn from one sample of a study of vaccination and CD4 T cells after COVID-19. No antigen has been assigned to these receptors. A single record per CDR3 protein comes from TCRdb applying MiXCR to the PCR reads. In the table there are about 14,000 distinct CDR3 sequences, approximately 60% of which are singletons. Sequencing used CD4+ T cells from blood, cultured in vitro. The receptors stem from a human donor who had recovered from COVID-19. Both conserved end residues are trimmed from each CDR3. D genes are given only for firm matches.

CDR3: ASSVTKQGRLYYEQY; V: TRBV6-1; D: TRBD1; length: 15; J: TRBJ2-7
CDR3: ASSNSWTAPYTDTQY; V: TRBV4-1; D: NA; length: 15; J: TRBJ2-3
CDR3: ASRSRASGSTDTQY; V: TRBV27; D: NA; length: 14; J: TRBJ2-3
CDR3: ASSYSFLQPQH; V: TRBV6-2/TRBV6-3; D: NA; length: 11; J: TRBJ1-5
CDR3: ATSSPGGANYGYT; V: TRBV24-1; D: NA; length: 13; J: TRBJ1-2
CDR3: ASSINPFYNEQF; V: TRBV7-3; D: NA; length: 12; J: TRBJ2-1
CDR3: ASSLIGQNGYT; V: TRBV5-1; D: NA; length: 11; J: TRBJ1-2
CDR3: ATSDGPYGGYT; V: TRBV24-1; D: NA; length: 11; J: TRBJ1-2
CDR3: ASSQGYGYGYT; V: TRBV4-2; D: NA; length: 11; J: TRBJ1-2
CDR3: SASLQTGYTDTQY; V: TRBV20-1; D: TRBD1; length: 13; J: TRBJ2-3
CDR3: ASSETGEAGYGYT; V: TRBV25-1; D: TRBD1; length: 13; J: TRBJ1-2
CDR3: ASSWGGGETQY; V: TRBV28; D: TRBD2; length: 11; J: TRBJ2-5
CDR3: ASNSKYGGRETQY; V: TRBV16; D: NA; length: 13; J: TRBJ2-5
CDR3: ATLGPTGPETEAF; V: TRBV10-3; D: NA; length: 13; J: TRBJ1-1
CDR3: ASSMEVRETQY; V: TRBV19; D: NA; length: 11; J: TRBJ2-5
CDR3: ASSENLAGGPLGETQY; V: TRBV6-1; D: TRBD2; length: 16; J: TRBJ2-5
CDR3: ASSDRDRGLNTEAF; V: TRBV7-9; D: TRBD1; length: 14; J: TRBJ1-1
CDR3: ASSYARDTYTEAF; V: TRBV6-5; D: NA; length: 13; J: TRBJ1-1
CDR3: SARWGGVSNEQF; V: TRBV20-1; D: TRBD2; length: 12; J: TRBJ2-1
CDR3: ATQGDTDQPQH; V: TRBV10-3; D: NA; length: 11; J: TRBJ1-5
CDR3: ASSSTLYEQY; V: TRBV18; D: NA; length: 10; J: TRBJ2-7
CDR3: ATSETRDKPQH; V: TRBV24-1; D: NA; length: 11; J: TRBJ1-5
CDR3: ASQRPAFGAEAF; V: TRBV19; D: NA; length: 12; J: TRBJ1-1
CDR3: SARAPGQGTYEQY; V: TRBV20-1; D: TRBD1; length: 13; J: TRBJ2-7
CDR3: ASTLTGGGNQPQH; V: TRBV12-3/TRBV12-4; D: TRBD1; length: 13; J: TRBJ1-5
CDR3: AISASSGIPYEQY; V: TRBV10-3; D: TRBD2; length: 13; J: TRBJ2-7
CDR3: ASSIGTSGQETQY; V: TRBV19; D: TRBD2; length: 13; J: TRBJ2-5
CDR3: ASSIELVNSPLH; V: TRBV19; D: NA; length: 12; J: TRBJ1-6
CDR3: ASSSDSYNSPLH; V: TRBV27; D: NA; length: 12; J: TRBJ1-6
CDR3: ASSRRLAGGSNEQF; V: TRBV27; D: TRBD2; length: 14; J: TRBJ2-1
CDR3: ASSLALSIYEQY; V: TRBV7-9; D: NA; length: 12; J: TRBJ2-7
CDR3: SARWFVTGAKNIQY; V: TRBV20-1; D: NA; length: 14; J: TRBJ2-4
CDR3: SACPSDRGNQPQH; V: TRBV20-1; D: TRBD1; length: 13; J: TRBJ1-5
CDR3: SAYTPGQGPGEKLF; V: TRBV20-1; D: TRBD1; length: 14; J: TRBJ1-4
CDR3: SASPNVRDLETQY; V: TRBV20-1; D: NA; length: 13; J: TRBJ2-5
CDR3: GPEGGLFISYEQY; V: TRBV10-1; D: NA; length: 13; J: TRBJ2-7
CDR3: ASSYTAGPLYGYT; V: TRBV6-5; D: NA; length: 13; J: TRBJ1-2
CDR3: ASRASGNYEQY; V: TRBV6-2/TRBV6-3; D: NA; length: 11; J: TRBJ2-7
CDR3: ASSGRGKTQY; V: TRBV4-2; D: NA; length: 10; J: TRBJ2-5
CDR3: ASITVDGYT; V: TRBV6-1; D: NA; length: 9; J: TRBJ1-2
CDR3: ASSPASGQGPGSNQPQH; V: TRBV4-2; D: TRBD1; length: 17; J: TRBJ1-5
CDR3: ASSKEREREAQPQH; V: TRBV21-1; D: NA; length: 14; J: TRBJ1-5
CDR3: ASSYTRQADQPQH; V: TRBV6-2/TRBV6-3; D: NA; length: 13; J: TRBJ1-5
CDR3: ASTWTAFYGYT; V: TRBV6-1; D: NA; length: 11; J: TRBJ1-2
CDR3: ASSSGLAGVGEQF; V: TRBV7-9; D: TRBD2; length: 13; J: TRBJ2-1
CDR3: SARRTGGFTGELF; V: TRBV20-1; D: TRBD1; length: 13; J: TRBJ2-2
CDR3: SATKYYRPREGETQY; V: TRBV20-1; D: NA; length: 15; J: TRBJ2-5
CDR3: ASSLWAARGGTGELF; V: TRBV7-2; D: NA; length: 15; J: TRBJ2-2
CDR3: ASSSLTPQQAGAYYEQY; V: TRBV12-3/TRBV12-4; D: NA; length: 17; J: TRBJ2-7
CDR3: ASSLAPSGGTDTQY; V: TRBV7-2; D: TRBD2; length: 14; J: TRBJ2-3
CDR3: SARDTATNEKLF; V: TRBV20-1; D: NA; length: 12; J: TRBJ1-4
CDR3: ASREQGKETQY; V: TRBV19; D: NA; length: 11; J: TRBJ2-5
CDR3: ASSSNQPQH; V: TRBV19; D: NA; length: 9; J: TRBJ1-5
CDR3: SARGGVYT; V: TRBV20-1; D: NA; length: 8; J: TRBJ1-2
CDR3: ASSLDGQGVTGAF; V: TRBV11-2; D: TRBD1; length: 13; J: TRBJ1-1
CDR3: ASSFGQITWNTGELF; V: TRBV7-9; D: NA; length: 15; J: TRBJ2-2